The entry that follows covers one TCR beta chain sequence. The entry originates in a study of blood T cell repertoires in COVID-19. Study-wide context: T cells, B-cell-depleted T cells, or PBMCs supplied cDNA or gDNA.

Data came from immunoSEQ multiplex PCR; TCRdb stores just in-frame clones and leaves some out. The table has around 290,000 clones, less than 90% seen once. Per germline, CDR1 LGHNA and CDR2 YSLEER. Trimming left V 2 bases short and J 4 bases short, with 6 bases between. The CDR3 sequence is 13 residues long. The TCR originated in a woman between 70 and 85 years old with COVID-19, enrolled during active disease. The chain recombines TRBV4-3 with TRBJ1-5; D is unclear. The source material was peripheral blood. The CDR3 DNA sequence: TGCGCCAGCAGCCAAACGCAGAATCAGCCCCAGCATTTT. This sequence encodes CASSQTQNQPQHF.